This T cell receptor beta chain was documented in a study of CD8 T cells in ankylosing spondylitis. General study points: Disease-linked clones were reportedly significantly enriched in matched ankylosing spondylitis synovial fluid.

TCRdb analysed the 5' RACE reads with MiXCR anew, one entry per CDR3 protein. The sample lists approximately 300,000 distinct CDR3 sequences, 20% occurring once. CDR3 size: 15 residues. The V gene's germline CDR1 is MGHRA and CDR2 YSYEKL. J was trimmed by 5 bases and V by 3 bases; bases with no gene match: 7. Note on this clonotype: As yet, its antigen is unknown.

Sequenced sample: blood, either unsorted or a sorted T cell fraction (not recorded which). This rearrangement joins TRBV4-1 to TRBJ2-5; 9 nucleotides align to TRBD1. The sequence was obtained from a male donor with ankylosing spondylitis or in good health (not recorded which). CDR3 nucleotide sequence: TGCGCCAGCAGCCAGAGACAGGGGGGGAGGGAGACCCAGTACTTC. This gives the protein CASSQRQGGRETQYF.